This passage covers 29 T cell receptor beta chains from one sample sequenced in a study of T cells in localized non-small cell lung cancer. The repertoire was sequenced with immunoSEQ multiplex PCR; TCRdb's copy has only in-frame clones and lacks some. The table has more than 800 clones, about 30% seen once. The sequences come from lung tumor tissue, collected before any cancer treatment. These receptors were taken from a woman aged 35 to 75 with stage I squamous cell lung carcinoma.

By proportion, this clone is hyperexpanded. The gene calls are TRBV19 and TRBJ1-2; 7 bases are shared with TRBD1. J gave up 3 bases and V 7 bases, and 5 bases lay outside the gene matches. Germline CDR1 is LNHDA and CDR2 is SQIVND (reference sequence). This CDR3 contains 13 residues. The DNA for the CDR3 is TGTGCCAGTAATGAACAGGGGTACTATGGCTACACCTTC. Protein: CASNEQGYYGYTF.

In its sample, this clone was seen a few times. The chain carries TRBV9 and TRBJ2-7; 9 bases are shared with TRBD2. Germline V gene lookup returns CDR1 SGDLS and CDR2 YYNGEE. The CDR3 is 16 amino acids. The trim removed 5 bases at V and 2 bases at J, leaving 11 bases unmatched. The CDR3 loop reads CASSGEERGVPYEQYF. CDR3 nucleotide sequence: TGTGCCAGCAGTGGGGAAGAGCGGGGGGTACCCTACGAGCAGTACTTC.

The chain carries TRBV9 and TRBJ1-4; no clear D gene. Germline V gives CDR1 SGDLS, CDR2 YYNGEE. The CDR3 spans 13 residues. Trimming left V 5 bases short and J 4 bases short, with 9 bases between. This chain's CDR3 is CASRGQFNEKLFF. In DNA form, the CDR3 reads TGTGCCAGCAGGGGTCAGTTTAATGAAAAACTGTTTTTT.

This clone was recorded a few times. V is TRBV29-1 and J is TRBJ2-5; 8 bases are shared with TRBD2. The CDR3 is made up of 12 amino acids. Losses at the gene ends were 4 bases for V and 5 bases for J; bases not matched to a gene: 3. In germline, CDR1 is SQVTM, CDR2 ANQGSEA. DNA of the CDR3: TGCAGCGTTGGCACGGGAGGGGAGACCCAGTACTTC. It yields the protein CSVGTGGETQYF. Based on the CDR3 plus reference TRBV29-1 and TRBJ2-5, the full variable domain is SAVISQKPSRDICQRGTSLTIQCQVDSQVTMMFWYRQQPGQSLTLIATANQGSEATYESGFVIDKFPISRPNLTFSTLTVSNMSPEDSSIYLCSVGTGGETQYFGPGTRLLVL.

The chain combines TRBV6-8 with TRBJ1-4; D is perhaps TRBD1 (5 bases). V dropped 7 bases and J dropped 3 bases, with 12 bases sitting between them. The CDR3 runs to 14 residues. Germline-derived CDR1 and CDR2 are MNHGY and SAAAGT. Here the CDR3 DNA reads TGTGCCAGCACAGGGCAGAGGGCTAATGAAAAACTGTTTTTT. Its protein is CASTGQRANEKLFF.

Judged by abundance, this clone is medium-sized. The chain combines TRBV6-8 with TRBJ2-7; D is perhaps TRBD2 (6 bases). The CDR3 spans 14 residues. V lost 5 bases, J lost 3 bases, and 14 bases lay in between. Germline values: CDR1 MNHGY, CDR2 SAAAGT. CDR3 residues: CASSTTGTLYEQYF. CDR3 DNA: TGTGCCAGCAGTACAACCGGGACTCTCTACGAGCAGTACTTC.

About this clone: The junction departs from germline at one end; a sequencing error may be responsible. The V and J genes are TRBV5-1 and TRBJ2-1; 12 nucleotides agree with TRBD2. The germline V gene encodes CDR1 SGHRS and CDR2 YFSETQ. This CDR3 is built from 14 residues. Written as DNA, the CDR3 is TGCGCCAGCAGCTCCCTGACTAGCGGGGGCGACCTACTCTTC. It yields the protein CASSSLTSGGDLLF.

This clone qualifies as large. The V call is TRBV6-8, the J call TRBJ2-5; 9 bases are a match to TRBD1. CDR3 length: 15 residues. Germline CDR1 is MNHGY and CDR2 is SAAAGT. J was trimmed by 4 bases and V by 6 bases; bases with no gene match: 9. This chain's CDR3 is CASSQGQGSGETQYF. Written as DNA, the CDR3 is TGTGCCAGCAGCCAGGGACAGGGAAGTGGAGAGACCCAGTACTTC.

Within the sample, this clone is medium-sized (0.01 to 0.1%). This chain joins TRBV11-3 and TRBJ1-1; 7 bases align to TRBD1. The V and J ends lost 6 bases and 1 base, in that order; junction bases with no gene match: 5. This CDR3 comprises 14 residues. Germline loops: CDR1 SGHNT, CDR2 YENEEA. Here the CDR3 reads CASRDREGNTEAFF. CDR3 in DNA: TGTGCCAGCAGAGACAGGGAGGGGAACACTGAAGCTTTCTTT.

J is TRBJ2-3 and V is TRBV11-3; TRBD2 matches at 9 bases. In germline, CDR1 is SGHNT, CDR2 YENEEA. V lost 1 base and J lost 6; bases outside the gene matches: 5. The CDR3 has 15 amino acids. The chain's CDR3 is CASSLGAGGLDTQYF. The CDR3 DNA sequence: TGTGCCAGCAGCTTAGGTGCGGGGGGGCTTGATACGCAGTATTTT.

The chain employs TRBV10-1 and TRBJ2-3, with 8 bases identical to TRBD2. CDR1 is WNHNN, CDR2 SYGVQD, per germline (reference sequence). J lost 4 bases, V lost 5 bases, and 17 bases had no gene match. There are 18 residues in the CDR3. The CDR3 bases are TGCGCCAGCAGTCGACAACCGAGGACTAGCTTTCCCTCAGATACGCAGTATTTT. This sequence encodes CASSRQPRTSFPSDTQYF.

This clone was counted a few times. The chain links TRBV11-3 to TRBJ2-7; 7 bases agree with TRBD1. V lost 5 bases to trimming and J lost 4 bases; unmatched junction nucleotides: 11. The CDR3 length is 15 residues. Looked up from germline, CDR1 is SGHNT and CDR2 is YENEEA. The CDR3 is CASSPRDRETYEQYF. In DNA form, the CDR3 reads TGTGCCAGCAGCCCCCGGGACAGAGAGACATACGAGCAGTACTTC.

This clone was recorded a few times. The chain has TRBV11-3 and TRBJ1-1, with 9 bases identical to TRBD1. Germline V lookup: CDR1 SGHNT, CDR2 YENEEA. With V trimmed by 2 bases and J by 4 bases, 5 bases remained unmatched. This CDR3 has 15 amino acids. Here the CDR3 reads CASSLPLQGATEAFF. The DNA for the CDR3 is TGTGCCAGCAGCTTACCCTTACAGGGGGCCACTGAAGCTTTCTTT.

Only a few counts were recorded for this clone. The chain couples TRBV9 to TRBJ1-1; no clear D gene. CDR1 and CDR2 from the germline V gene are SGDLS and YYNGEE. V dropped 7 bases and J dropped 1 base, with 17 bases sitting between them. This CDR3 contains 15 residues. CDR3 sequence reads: CASGSGMSTNTEAFF. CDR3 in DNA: TGTGCCAGCGGAAGTGGTATGTCGACGAACACTGAAGCTTTCTTT.

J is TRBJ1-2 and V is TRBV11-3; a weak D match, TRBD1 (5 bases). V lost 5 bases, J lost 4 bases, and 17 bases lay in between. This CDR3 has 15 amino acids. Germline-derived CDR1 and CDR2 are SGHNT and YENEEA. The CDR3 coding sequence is TGTGCCAGCAGCCCTACCCTAAGGGGACTCTATGGCTACACCTTC. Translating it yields CASSPTLRGLYGYTF.

For the CDR3, the DNA is TGTGCCAGCAGCGTAGGCAGGGCAGGGGGCGCAGATACGCAGTATTTT. This encodes CASSVGRAGGADTQYF. The chain combines TRBV9 with TRBJ2-3; 8 bases match TRBD1. V was pared by 0 bases and J by 4 bases, with 7 bases of the junction left unmatched. The germline CDR1 and CDR2 sequences are SGDLS and YYNGEE. The CDR3 is 16 residues long.

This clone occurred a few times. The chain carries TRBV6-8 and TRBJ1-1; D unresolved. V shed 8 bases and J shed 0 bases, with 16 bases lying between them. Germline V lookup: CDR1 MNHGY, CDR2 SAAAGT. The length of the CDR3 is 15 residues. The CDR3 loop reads CASLWEGGMNTEAFF. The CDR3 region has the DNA TGTGCCAGCTTATGGGAGGGCGGGATGAACACTGAAGCTTTCTTT.

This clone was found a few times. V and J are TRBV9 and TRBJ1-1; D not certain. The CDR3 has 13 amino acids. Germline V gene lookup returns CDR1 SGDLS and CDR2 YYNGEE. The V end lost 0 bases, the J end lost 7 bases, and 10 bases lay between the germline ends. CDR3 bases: TGTGCCAGCAGCGTAGCTAAGGGCAGTGAAGCTTTCTTT. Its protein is CASSVAKGSEAFF. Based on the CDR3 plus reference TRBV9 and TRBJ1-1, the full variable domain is DSGVTQTPKHLITATGQRVTLRCSPRSGDLSVYWYQQSLDQGLQFLIQYYNGEERAKGNILERFSAQQFPDLHSELNLSSLELGDSALYFCASSVAKGSEAFFGQGTRLTVV.

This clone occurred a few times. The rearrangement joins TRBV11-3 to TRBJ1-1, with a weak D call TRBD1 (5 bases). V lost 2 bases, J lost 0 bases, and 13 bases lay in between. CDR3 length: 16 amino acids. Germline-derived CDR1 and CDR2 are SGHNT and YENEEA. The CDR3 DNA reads TGTGCCAGCAGCTTAAGGCGGGACGGGGTGAACACTGAAGCTTTCTTT. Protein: CASSLRRDGVNTEAFF.

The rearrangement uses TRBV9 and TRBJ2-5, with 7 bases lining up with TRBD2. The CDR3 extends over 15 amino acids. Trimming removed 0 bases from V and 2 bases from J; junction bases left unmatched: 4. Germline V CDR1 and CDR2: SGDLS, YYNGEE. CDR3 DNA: TGTGCCAGCAGCGTAGAAGGTAGCGGGCAAGAGACCCAGTACTTC. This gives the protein CASSVEGSGQETQYF.

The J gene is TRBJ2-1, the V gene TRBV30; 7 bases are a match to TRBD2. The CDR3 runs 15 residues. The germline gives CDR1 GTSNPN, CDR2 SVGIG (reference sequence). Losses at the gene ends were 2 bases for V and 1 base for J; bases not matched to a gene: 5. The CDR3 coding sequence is TGTGCCTGGAGTTGGGACTACGTTTCCTACAATGAGCAGTTCTTC. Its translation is CAWSWDYVSYNEQFF.

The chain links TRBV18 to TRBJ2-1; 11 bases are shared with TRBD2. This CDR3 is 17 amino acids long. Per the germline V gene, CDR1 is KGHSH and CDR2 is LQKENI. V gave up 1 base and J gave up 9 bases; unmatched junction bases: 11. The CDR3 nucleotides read TGTGCCAGCTCACCACTTCCAACTAGCGGGAGAGCGGGTGAGCAGTTCTTC. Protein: CASSPLPTSGRAGEQFF.

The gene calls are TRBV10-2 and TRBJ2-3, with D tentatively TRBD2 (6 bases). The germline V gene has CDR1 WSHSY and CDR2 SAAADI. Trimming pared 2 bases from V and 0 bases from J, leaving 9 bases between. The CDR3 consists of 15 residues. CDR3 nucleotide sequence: TGCGCCAGCAGTGAGGGGGACTTCAGCACAGATACGCAGTATTTT. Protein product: CASSEGDFSTDTQYF.

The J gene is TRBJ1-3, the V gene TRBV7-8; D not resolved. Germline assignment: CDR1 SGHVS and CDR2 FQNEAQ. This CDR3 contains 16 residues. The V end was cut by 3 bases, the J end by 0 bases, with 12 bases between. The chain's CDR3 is CASSFGSSTSGNTIYF. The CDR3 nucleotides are TGTGCCAGCAGCTTCGGCTCTTCTACCTCTGGAAACACCATATATTTT.

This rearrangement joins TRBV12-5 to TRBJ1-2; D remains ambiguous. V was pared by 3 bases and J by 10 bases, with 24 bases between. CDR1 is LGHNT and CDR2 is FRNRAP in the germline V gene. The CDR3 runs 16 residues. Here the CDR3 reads CASGFPYTLLGNDYTF. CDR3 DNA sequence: TGTGCTAGTGGTTTCCCCTATACACTCCTCGGTAATGACTACACCTTC.

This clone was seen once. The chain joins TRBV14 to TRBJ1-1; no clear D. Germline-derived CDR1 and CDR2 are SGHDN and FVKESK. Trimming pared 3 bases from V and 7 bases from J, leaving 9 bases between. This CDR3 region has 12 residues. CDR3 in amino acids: CASSQWENEAFF. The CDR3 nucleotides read TGTGCCAGCAGCCAGTGGGAAAATGAAGCTTTCTTT.

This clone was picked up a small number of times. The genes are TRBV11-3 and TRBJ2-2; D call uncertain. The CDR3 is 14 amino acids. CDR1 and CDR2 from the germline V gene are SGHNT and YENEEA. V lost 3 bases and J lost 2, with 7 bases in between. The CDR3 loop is CASSLDVNTGELFF. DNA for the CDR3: TGTGCCAGCAGCTTGGACGTTAACACCGGGGAGCTGTTTTTT.

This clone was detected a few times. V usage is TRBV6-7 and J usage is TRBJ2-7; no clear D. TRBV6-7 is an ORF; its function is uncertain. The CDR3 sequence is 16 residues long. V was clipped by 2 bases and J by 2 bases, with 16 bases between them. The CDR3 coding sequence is TGTGCCAGCAGTTACGGGCGCCAGCCCGAGACCTACGAGCAGTACTTC. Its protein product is CASSYGRQPETYEQYF.

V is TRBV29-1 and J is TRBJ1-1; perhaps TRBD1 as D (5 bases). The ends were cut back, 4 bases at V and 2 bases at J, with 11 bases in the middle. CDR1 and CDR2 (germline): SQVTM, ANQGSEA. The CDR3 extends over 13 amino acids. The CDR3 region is CSVGRDLNTEAFF. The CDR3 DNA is TGCAGCGTTGGTAGGGACCTTAACACTGAAGCTTTCTTT.